The 30 T cell receptor beta chains in this list originate from one sample, sequenced in a study of T cell clones after liver transplantation (dated by TCRdb to between 2017 and 2020). Libraries were built with the immunoSEQ multiplex PCR assay. TCRdb holds this immuneACCESS table with in-frame rearrangements only. Some clones are missing; in checked studies, unresolved V genes explain under half, and the rest has no known cause. In this sample the table shows about 71,000 clones, 80% of which occur a single time. Roughly 0.87% of the sample lies in the top ten. The input for sequencing was CD4+ T cells from blood, taken 12 months after liver transplant. These receptors were taken from a human patient who received a liver transplant. Some T cells may originate with the graft donor following a transplant.

The genes are TRBV14 and TRBJ1-1; D is uncertain. Germline lookup yields CDR1 SGHDN and CDR2 FVKESK. This CDR3 spans 15 amino acids. V lost 0 bases and J lost 0, with 8 bases in between. DNA of the CDR3: TGTGCCAGCAGCCAAGATTGGGGAGTGAACACTGAAGCTTTCTTT. Translation gives CASSQDWGVNTEAFF.

The V and J genes are TRBV11-3 and TRBJ2-1; D gene unclear. The CDR3 is made up of 13 amino acids. V lost 5 bases, J lost 9 bases, and 14 bases lay in between. Germline assignment: CDR1 SGHNT and CDR2 YENEEA. CDR3 region: CASSPKGVGEQFF. CDR3 DNA sequence: TGTGCCAGCAGCCCAAAGGGCGTAGGTGAGCAGTTCTTC.

This clone appeared once. The CDR3 protein is CASSLFSSLAKNIQYF. For the CDR3, the DNA is TGTGCCAGCAGCTTGTTTTCATCCTTAGCCAAAAACATTCAGTACTTC. The chain combines TRBV5-6 with TRBJ2-4; D remains unclear. Germline values: CDR1 SGHDT, CDR2 YYEEEE. V dropped 1 base and J dropped 0 bases, with 11 bases sitting between them. CDR3 length: 16 residues.

This chain connects TRBV4-1 to TRBJ2-7; 7 nucleotides align to TRBD1. V was clipped by 0 bases and J by 5 bases; unmatched bases: 7. Germline-derived CDR1 and CDR2 are MGHRA and YSYEKL. This CDR3 comprises 15 residues. CDR3 residues: CASSQEPGGENEQYF. The CDR3 DNA is TGCGCCAGCAGCCAAGAACCAGGGGGTGAAAACGAGCAGTACTTC.

This clone counts as medium-sized. This chain connects TRBV25-1 to TRBJ1-2, with 9 bases that match TRBD1. Germline V gives CDR1 MGHDK, CDR2 SYGVNS. The CDR3 loop spans 16 amino acids. V shed 5 bases, J shed 4 bases, and the junction held 11 bases outside the gene matches. CDR3 loop: CASSPGQGRPSYGYTF. CDR3 sequence (DNA): TGTGCCAGCAGTCCCGGACAGGGGCGCCCTAGCTATGGCTACACCTTC.

This chain uses TRBV4-1 with TRBJ2-7; D perhaps matches TRBD2 (5 bases). The CDR3 runs 15 residues. CDR1 MGHRA and CDR2 YSYEKL come from the germline V gene. V lost 4 bases, J lost 1 base, and 14 bases lay in between. CDR3 coding DNA: TGCGCCAGCAGCCTTATGAGGGTAGGATCCTACGAGCAGTACTTC. It encodes CASSLMRVGSYEQYF.

The rearrangement uses TRBV7-9 and TRBJ1-1; possible D gene TRBD1, 6 bases. Trimming took off 5 bases at V and 0 bases at J, with 13 bases between the two ends. The germline V gene has CDR1 SEHNR and CDR2 FQNEAQ (reference sequence). This CDR3 is built from 15 residues. CDR3 DNA sequence: TGTGCCAGCAGCACCGAACAGGGCCTGAACACTGAAGCTTTCTTT. As protein: CASSTEQGLNTEAFF.

The chain has TRBV15 and TRBJ1-3; TRBD1 aligns across 7 bases. The trim removed 5 bases at V and 0 bases at J, leaving 10 bases unmatched. The CDR3 runs to 17 residues. The germline CDR1 and CDR2 sequences are LNHNV and YYDKDF (reference sequence). The CDR3 coding sequence is TGTGCCACCAGCGGCCCAGGGACAGCCGTCTCTGGAAACACCATATATTTT. Translating it yields CATSGPGTAVSGNTIYF.

This chain links TRBV9 with TRBJ2-5; the match to TRBD2 covers 8 bases. The ends lost 6 bases at V and 1 base at J; junction bases unmatched: 14. The CDR3 totals 17 residues. Germline-derived CDR1 and CDR2 are SGDLS and YYNGEE. This CDR3 is CASTEGDLAGTQETQYF. CDR3 DNA sequence: TGTGCCAGCACGGAGGGTGACTTAGCGGGGACCCAAGAGACCCAGTACTTC.

V and J are TRBV6-5 and TRBJ2-1; no firm D call. V lost 7 bases and J 4 bases, leaving 14 bases between the germline ends. CDR3 length equals 14 residues. Germline lookup yields CDR1 MNHEY and CDR2 SVGAGI. CDR3 protein: CASKAVGLYNEQFF. CDR3 bases: TGTGCCAGCAAGGCGGTAGGTCTGTACAATGAGCAGTTCTTC.

The count of this clone is one. CDR3 region: CATTGTWGYGYTF. The CDR3 DNA reads as TGTGCCACCACAGGGACCTGGGGCTATGGCTACACCTTC. This chain links TRBV28 with TRBJ1-2; D possibly corresponds to TRBD1 (6 bases). Germline lookup yields CDR1 MDHEN and CDR2 SYDVKM. The CDR3 contains 13 residues. V was clipped by 10 bases and J by 4 bases, with 16 bases between them.

This clone appeared a few times. The rearrangement links TRBV28 to TRBJ1-3; D perhaps matches TRBD1 (6 bases). This CDR3 comprises 15 residues. Per germline, CDR1 MDHEN and CDR2 SYDVKM. V was cut by 4 bases and J by 3 bases, with 13 bases left in between. The chain's CDR3 is CASSSRDKLGNTIYF. CDR3 nucleotide sequence: TGTGCCAGCAGTTCCCGGGACAAACTTGGAAACACCATATATTTT. Full variable domain (rest looked up from reference TRBV28 and TRBJ1-3): DVKVTQSSRYLVKRTGEKVFLECVQDMDHENMFWYRQDPGLGLRLIYFSYDVKMKEKGDIPEGYSVSREKKERFSLILESASTNQTSMYLCASSSRDKLGNTIYFGEGSWLTVV.

The chain links TRBV27 to TRBJ2-1; 10 bases fit TRBD2. CDR1 is MNHEY, CDR2 SMNVEV, per germline (reference sequence). This CDR3 contains 17 residues. V gave up 5 bases and J gave up 6 bases; unmatched junction bases: 13. The CDR3 sequence is CASSLGGASGSPNEQFF. CDR3 in DNA: TGTGCCAGCAGTCTAGGGGGAGCTAGCGGGAGCCCCAATGAGCAGTTCTTC.

V and J are TRBV4-1 and TRBJ2-7; 11 bases agree with TRBD2. The CDR3 consists of 19 residues. After removal of 4 bases from V and 0 bases from J, the junction contained 14 bases not matched to a gene. Germline CDR1 is MGHRA and CDR2 is YSYEKL. The CDR3 nucleotides are TGCGCCAGCAGCCTTGGAAGGCTAGCGGGAGGCCCGAGCTCCTACGAGCAGTACTTC. Encoded protein: CASSLGRLAGGPSSYEQYF.

The count of this clone is one. This chain links TRBV5-1 with TRBJ2-7; D not resolved. The CDR3 length is 14 residues. From germline, CDR1 is SGHRS and CDR2 YFSETQ. V lost 0 bases and J lost 4, with 11 bases in between. The CDR3 DNA reads as TGCGCCAGCAGCTTGGCCGGGTCCGCATACGAGCAGTACTTC. The encoded protein is CASSLAGSAYEQYF. Full variable domain (remainder filled in from reference TRBV5-1 and TRBJ2-7): KAGVTQTPRYLIKTRGQQVTLSCSPISGHRSVSWYQQTPGQGLQFLFEYFSETQRNKGNFPGRFSGRQFSNSRSEMNVSTLELGDSALYLCASSLAGSAYEQYFGPGTRLTVT.

The J gene is TRBJ2-2, the V gene TRBV15, with 9 nucleotides matching TRBD2. The V gene's germline CDR1 is LNHNV and CDR2 YYDKDF (reference sequence). V lost 7 bases and J lost 1; bases outside the gene matches: 1. The CDR3 totals 14 residues. CDR3 sequence: CATKLAGNTGELFF. CDR3 DNA sequence: TGTGCCACCAAACTAGCGGGGAACACCGGGGAGCTGTTTTTT. The full variable domain, rest sourced from reference TRBV15 and TRBJ2-2, is DAMVIQNPRYQVTQFGKPVTLSCSQTLNHNVMYWYQQKSSQAPKLLFHYYDKDFNNEADTPDNFQSRRPNTSFCFLDIRSPGLGDTAMYLCATKLAGNTGELFFGEGSRLTVL.

The chain recombines TRBV2 with TRBJ2-1, with 13 bases lining up with TRBD2. The CDR3 length is 20 residues. V was pared by 0 bases and J by 7 bases, with 15 bases of the junction left unmatched. The germline CDR1 and CDR2 sequences are SNHLY and FYNNEI. The CDR3 DNA follows: TGTGCCAGCAGTGAAGCGATCTTACGGACTAGCGGGAGAGGGAGAAATGAGCAGTTCTTC. This gives the protein CASSEAILRTSGRGRNEQFF.

The chain employs TRBV5-1 and TRBJ2-4, with 8 positions matching TRBD1. There are 17 residues in the CDR3. The V gene's germline CDR1 is SGHRS and CDR2 YFSETQ. Unmatched junction bases numbered 15, after V lost 4 bases and J lost 6 bases. The CDR3 loop reads CASSTGQTGVDRNIQYF. In nucleotides, the CDR3 is TGCGCCAGCAGCACCGGACAGACAGGGGTGGATCGAAACATTCAGTACTTC.

The chain joins TRBV2 to TRBJ2-3, with 7 nucleotides matching TRBD1. In germline, CDR1 is SNHLY, CDR2 FYNNEI. Trimming took 6 bases from V and 6 from J; bases not matched to a gene: 12. The CDR3 has 15 amino acids. The CDR3 coding sequence is TGTGCCAGCAGCGTCGGACAGGCGAGGTTGGATACGCAGTATTTT. Amino acid sequence: CASSVGQARLDTQYF.

This clone has a handful of counts. The CDR3 DNA is TGTGCCAGCAGCTACCAGCCCGGGGGAGGGCAGTTCTTC. It specifies CASSYQPGGGQFF. The chain employs TRBV7-2 and TRBJ2-1; perhaps TRBD2 as D (6 bases). Deletions cut 4 bases from V and 12 bases from J, with 16 bases between. Germline V CDR1 and CDR2: SGHTA, FQGNSA. CDR3 length: 13 amino acids. Supplemented by reference TRBV7-2 and TRBJ2-1, the full variable domain reads GAGVSQSPSNKVTEKGKDVELRCDPISGHTALYWYRQSLGQGLEFLIYFQGNSAPDKSGLPSDRFSAERTGGSVSTLTIQRTQQEDSAVYLCASSYQPGGGQFFGPGTRLTVL.

V is TRBV11-2 and J is TRBJ2-2, with D hard to call. CDR3 length: 15 amino acids. Trimming took 5 bases from V and 0 from J, leaving 10 bases between them. CDR1 and CDR2 from the germline V gene are SGHAT and FQNNGV. The CDR3 coding sequence is TGTGCCAGCAGCCCCAGTTACGCGAACACCGGGGAGCTGTTTTTT. The encoded protein is CASSPSYANTGELFF. The full variable domain, completed using reference TRBV11-2 and TRBJ2-2, is EAGVAQSPRYKIIEKRQSVAFWCNPISGHATLYWYQQILGQGPKLLIQFQNNGVVDDSQLPKDRFSAERLKGVDSTLKIQPAKLEDSAVYLCASSPSYANTGELFFGEGSRLTVL.

The CDR3 loop reads CASSQNGQIYGYTF. The CDR3 bases are TGCGCCAGCAGCCAAAACGGGCAGATCTATGGCTACACCTTC. The chain couples TRBV4-3 to TRBJ1-2, with unresolved D. Germline CDR1 reads LGHNA; CDR2 reads YSLEER. V lost 2 bases, J lost 4 bases, and 11 bases lay in between. There are 14 residues in the CDR3.

This clone was recorded a few times. This chain connects TRBV6-1 to TRBJ1-1; maybe TRBD1 (5 bases). This CDR3 contains 13 residues. The V gene lost 4 bases and the J gene lost 6 bases, with 12 bases spanning the gap. From germline, CDR1 is MNHNS and CDR2 SASEGT. The CDR3 DNA reads TGTGCCAGCAGTGTGAGGGGTTATGCTGAAGCTTTCTTT. Translating it yields CASSVRGYAEAFF.

The chain carries TRBV5-1 and TRBJ2-7, with 10 positions matching TRBD1. There are 14 residues in the CDR3. Trimming took 3 bases from V and 5 from J; bases not matched to a gene: 5. Germline V gene lookup returns CDR1 SGHRS and CDR2 YFSETQ. The CDR3 loop reads CASSWGTGVHEQYF. CDR3 sequence (DNA): TGCGCCAGCAGCTGGGGGACAGGGGTGCACGAGCAGTACTTC. The variable domain in full, completed from reference TRBV5-1 and TRBJ2-7, reads KAGVTQTPRYLIKTRGQQVTLSCSPISGHRSVSWYQQTPGQGLQFLFEYFSETQRNKGNFPGRFSGRQFSNSRSEMNVSTLELGDSALYLCASSWGTGVHEQYFGPGTRLTVT.

The chain recombines TRBV18 with TRBJ1-1; possibly TRBD1 for D (6 bases). Germline V gene data show CDR1 as KGHSH and CDR2 as LQKENI. Trimming left V 3 bases short and J 1 base short, with 12 bases between. CDR3 length: 15 residues. This chain's CDR3 is CASSPRGGGNTEAFF. CDR3 coding DNA: TGTGCCAGCTCACCCAGAGGAGGGGGGAACACTGAAGCTTTCTTT.

The V gene is TRBV19, the J gene TRBJ1-2; D may be TRBD1 (5 bases). V was pared by 5 bases and J by 0 bases, with 16 bases between. The CDR3 consists of 16 residues. Germline V gene data show CDR1 as LNHDA and CDR2 as SQIVND (reference sequence). CDR3 coding DNA: TGTGCCAGTAGTCCCGGGGGGGGACTCACTAACTATGGCTACACCTTC. This gives the protein CASSPGGGLTNYGYTF.

The chain uses TRBV5-1 and TRBJ1-2; D remains unclear. This CDR3 has 12 residues. Germline V gene sequence: CDR1 SGHRS, CDR2 YFSETQ. V lost 0 bases, J lost 8 bases, and 8 bases lay in between. The CDR3 DNA reads as TGCGCCAGCAGCTTGGCGGGCGAAGGCTACACCTTC. As protein: CASSLAGEGYTF.

This chain links TRBV28 with TRBJ2-7; D possibly uses TRBD1 or TRBD2 (5 bases each). The V end was cut by 5 bases, the J end by 0 bases, with 20 bases between. Germline loops: CDR1 MDHEN, CDR2 SYDVKM. The CDR3 consists of 17 residues. CDR3 sequence (DNA): TGTGCCAGCAGTCCACCCGGGGCTCCTCCCAGCTCCTACGAGCAGTACTTC. Its protein product is CASSPPGAPPSSYEQYF.

The V gene is TRBV10-1, the J gene TRBJ1-2; D remains unclear. Trimming shortened V by 2 bases and J by 3 bases, and 7 bases separated the two germline ends. This CDR3 contains 13 residues. Germline CDR1 WNHNN, CDR2 SYGVQD (reference sequence). The CDR3 nucleotides are TGCGCCAGCAGTGAGAATACAGACTATGGCTACACCTTC. Protein: CASSENTDYGYTF.

This rearrangement joins TRBV5-4 to TRBJ2-1; 9 bases line up with TRBD2. V lost 5 bases, J lost 8 bases, and 11 bases stayed unmatched. The CDR3 sequence is 15 residues long. Germline values: CDR1 SGHNT, CDR2 YYREEE (reference sequence). CDR3 protein: CASSSGRREGHEQFF. The DNA for the CDR3 is TGTGCCAGCAGTTCTGGGAGGCGGGAGGGCCATGAGCAGTTCTTC. Drawing the rest from reference TRBV5-4 and TRBJ2-1, the complete variable domain is ETGVTQSPTHLIKTRGQQVTLRCSSQSGHNTVSWYQQALGQGPQFIFQYYREEENGRGNFPPRFSGLQFPNYSSELNVNALELDDSALYLCASSSGRREGHEQFFGPGTRLTVL.